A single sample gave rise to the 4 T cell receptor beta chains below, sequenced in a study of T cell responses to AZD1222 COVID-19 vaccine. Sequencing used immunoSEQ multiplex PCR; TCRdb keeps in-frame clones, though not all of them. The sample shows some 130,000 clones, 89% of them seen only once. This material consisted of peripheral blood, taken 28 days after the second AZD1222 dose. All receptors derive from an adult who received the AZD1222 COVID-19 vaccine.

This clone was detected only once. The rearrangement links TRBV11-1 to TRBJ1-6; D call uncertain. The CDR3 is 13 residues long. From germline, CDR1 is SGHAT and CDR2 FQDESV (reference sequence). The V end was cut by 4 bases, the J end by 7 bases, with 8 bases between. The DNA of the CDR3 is TGTGCCAGCAGCTCGAGATGGAATTCACCCCTCCACTTT. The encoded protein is CASSSRWNSPLHF.

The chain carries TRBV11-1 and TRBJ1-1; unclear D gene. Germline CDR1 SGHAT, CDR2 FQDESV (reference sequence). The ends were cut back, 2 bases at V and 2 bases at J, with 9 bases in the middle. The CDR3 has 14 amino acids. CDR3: CASSLTEGNTEAFF. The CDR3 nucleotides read TGTGCCAGCAGCTTAACCGAAGGCAACACTGAAGCTTTCTTT.

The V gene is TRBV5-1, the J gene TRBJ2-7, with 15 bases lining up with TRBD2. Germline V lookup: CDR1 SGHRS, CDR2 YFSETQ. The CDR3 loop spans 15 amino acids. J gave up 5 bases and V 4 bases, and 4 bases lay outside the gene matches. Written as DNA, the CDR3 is TGCGCCAGCAGCGGCAGGACTAGCGGGAGGGACGAGCAGTACTTC. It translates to CASSGRTSGRDEQYF.

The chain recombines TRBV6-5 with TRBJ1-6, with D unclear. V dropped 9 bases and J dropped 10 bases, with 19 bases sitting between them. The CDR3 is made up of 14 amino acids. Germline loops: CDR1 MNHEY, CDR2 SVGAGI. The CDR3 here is CASGRERQESPLHF. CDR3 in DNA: TGTGCCAGTGGGCGGGAGCGTCAGGAATCACCCCTCCACTTT.